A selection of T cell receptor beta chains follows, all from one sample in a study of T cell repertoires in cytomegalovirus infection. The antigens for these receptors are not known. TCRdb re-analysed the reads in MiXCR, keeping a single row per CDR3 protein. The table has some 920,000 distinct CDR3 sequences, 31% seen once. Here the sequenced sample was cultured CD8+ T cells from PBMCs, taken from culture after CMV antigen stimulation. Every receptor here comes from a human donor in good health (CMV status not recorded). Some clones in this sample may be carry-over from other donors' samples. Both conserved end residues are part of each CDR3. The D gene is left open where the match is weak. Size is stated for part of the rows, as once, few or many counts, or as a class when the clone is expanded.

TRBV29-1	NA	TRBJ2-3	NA	CSVESATDTQYF	TGCAGCGTTGAATCGGCCACAGATACGCAGTATTTT
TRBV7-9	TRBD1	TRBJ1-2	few	CASSLGDRDFPDGYTF	TGTGCCAGCAGCTTAGGAGACAGGGACTTCCCCGATGGCTACACCTTC
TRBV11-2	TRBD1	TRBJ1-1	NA	CASSFRQGVMNTEAFF	TGTGCCAGCAGCTTCCGACAGGGAGTCATGAACACTGAAGCTTTCTTT
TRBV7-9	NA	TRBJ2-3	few	CASSAEPGGLFTDTQYF	TGTGCCAGCAGCGCCGAACCCGGGGGCTTATTCACAGATACGCAGTATTTT
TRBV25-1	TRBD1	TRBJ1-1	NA	CASSGTGGSTEAFF	TGTGCCAGCAGTGGGACAGGGGGAAGTACTGAAGCTTTCTTT
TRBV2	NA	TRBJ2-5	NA	CASRGGPRAQYF	TGTGCCAGCAGAGGTGGGCCTAGGGCCCAGTACTTC
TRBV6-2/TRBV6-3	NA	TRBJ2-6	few	CASSSGGPGANVLTF	TGTGCCAGCAGTTCGGGCGGGCCCGGGGCCAACGTCCTGACTTTC
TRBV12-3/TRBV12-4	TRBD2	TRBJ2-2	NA	CASSLRTSGSLGTGELFF	TGTGCCAGCAGCCTCCGGACTAGCGGGTCCCTGGGCACCGGGGAGCTGTTTTTT
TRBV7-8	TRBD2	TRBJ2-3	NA	CASSTPSGGRTDTQYF	TGTGCCAGCAGCACGCCTAGCGGGGGGCGCACAGATACGCAGTATTTT
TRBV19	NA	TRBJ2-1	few	CASSWGFVTEQFF	TGTGCCAGTAGTTGGGGTTTCGTAACTGAGCAGTTCTTC
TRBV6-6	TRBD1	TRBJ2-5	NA	CASSYEDRAETQYF	TGTGCCAGCAGTTACGAGGACAGGGCAGAGACCCAGTACTTC
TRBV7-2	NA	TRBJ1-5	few	CASSSGGMGAHSNQPQHF	TGTGCCAGCAGCTCGGGGGGGATGGGGGCTCATAGCAATCAGCCCCAGCATTTT
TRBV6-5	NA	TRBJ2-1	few	CASRTDTYNEQFF	TGTGCCAGCAGAACCGACACCTACAATGAGCAGTTCTTC
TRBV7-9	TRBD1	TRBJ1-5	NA	CASSSHSGTVNQPQHF	TGTGCCAGCAGCTCACATTCCGGGACAGTTAATCAGCCCCAGCATTTT
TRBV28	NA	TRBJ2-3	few	CASSSPPINSSTDTQYF	TGTGCCAGCAGTTCCCCGCCAATTAACTCTAGCACAGATACGCAGTATTTT
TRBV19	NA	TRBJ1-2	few	CASSPTPDGNSGYTF	TGTGCCAGTAGTCCAACGCCGGACGGTAATAGTGGCTACACCTTC
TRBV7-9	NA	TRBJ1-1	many	CASSPSRGGETEAFF	TGTGCCAGCAGCCCCAGCCGGGGGGGGGAAACTGAAGCTTTCTTT
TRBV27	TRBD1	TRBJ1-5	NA	CASRDGTGGHQPQHF	TGTGCCAGCAGGGACGGGACAGGGGGCCATCAGCCCCAGCATTTT
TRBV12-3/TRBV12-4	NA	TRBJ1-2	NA	CASSFSESRTYGYTF	TGTGCCAGCAGTTTTTCGGAGAGTCGGACCTATGGCTACACCTTC
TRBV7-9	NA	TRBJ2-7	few	CASSLTISSYEQYF	TGTGCCAGCAGCTTAACGATATCGTCCTACGAGCAGTACTTC
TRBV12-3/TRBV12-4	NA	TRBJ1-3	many	CASISQGSGNTIYF	TGTGCCAGCATCTCACAGGGCTCCGGAAACACCATATATTTT
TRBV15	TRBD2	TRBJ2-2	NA	CATNRGGNTGELFF	TGTGCCACCAATCGGGGGGGGAACACCGGGGAGCTGTTTTTT
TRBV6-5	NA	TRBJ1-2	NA	CASSYSIGGNYGYTF	TGTGCCAGCAGTTACTCGATAGGGGGGAACTATGGCTACACCTTC
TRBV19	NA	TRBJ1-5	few	CASRDRTKGQPQHF	TGTGCCAGTCGCGACAGGACAAAAGGTCAGCCCCAGCATTTT
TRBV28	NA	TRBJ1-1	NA	CASSLTKVMAMGAFF	TGTGCCAGCAGCCTTACGAAGGTTATGGCGATGGGGGCTTTCTTT
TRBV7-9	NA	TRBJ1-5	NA	CASSYRDPNQPQHF	TGTGCCAGCAGCTACAGGGACCCCAATCAGCCCCAGCATTTT
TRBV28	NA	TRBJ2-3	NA	CASSLRTETDTQYF	TGTGCCAGCAGTTTACGAACAGAAACAGATACGCAGTATTTT
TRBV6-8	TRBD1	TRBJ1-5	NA	CASNQHRGQRDQPQHF	TGTGCCAGCAACCAGCACAGGGGGCAGCGGGATCAGCCCCAGCATTTT
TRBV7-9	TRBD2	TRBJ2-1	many	CASSATSGGASYNEQFF	TGTGCCAGCAGCGCAACTAGCGGGGGGGCCTCCTACAATGAGCAGTTCTTC
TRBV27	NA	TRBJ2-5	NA	CASRDTPETQYF	TGTGCCAGCAGGGATACCCCAGAGACCCAGTACTTC
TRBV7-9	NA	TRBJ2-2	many	CASLRRGPSGELFF	TGTGCCAGCCTTCGGAGAGGGCCATCCGGGGAGCTGTTTTTT
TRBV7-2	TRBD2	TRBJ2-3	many	CASNTPGGAPTDTQYF	TGTGCCAGCAACACTCCCGGGGGGGCCCCCACAGATACGCAGTATTTT
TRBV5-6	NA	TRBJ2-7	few	CASSLVPTHEQYF	TGTGCCAGCAGCTTGGTTCCTACCCACGAGCAGTACTTC
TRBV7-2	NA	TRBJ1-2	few	CASSPNPSGGIYGYTF	TGTGCCAGCAGCCCCAACCCATCCGGAGGGATTTATGGCTACACCTTC
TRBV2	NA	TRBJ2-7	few	CATIGSGTKPYEQYF	TGTGCCACCATCGGGTCAGGGACAAAGCCCTACGAGCAGTACTTC
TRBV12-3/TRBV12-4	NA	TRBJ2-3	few	CASSLFSQGSDTQYF	TGTGCCAGCAGCCTATTCTCCCAGGGTTCGGATACGCAGTATTTT
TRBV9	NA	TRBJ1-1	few	CASTPEEGGNTEAFF	TGTGCCAGCACCCCAGAGGAGGGGGGGAACACTGAAGCTTTCTTT
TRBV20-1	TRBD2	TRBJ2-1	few	CSASKTSKSYNEQFF	TGCAGTGCTAGCAAGACTAGCAAGTCCTACAATGAGCAGTTCTTC
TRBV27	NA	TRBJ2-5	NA	CASSLSFLGGTQYF	TGTGCCAGCAGTTTATCGTTCCTGGGCGGGACCCAGTACTTC
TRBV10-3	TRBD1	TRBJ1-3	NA	CAISNRGLSGNTIYF	TGTGCCATCAGTAACAGGGGGCTCTCTGGAAACACCATATATTTT
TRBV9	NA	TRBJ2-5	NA	CASSVRGGPQETQYF	TGTGCCAGCAGCGTACGCGGGGGCCCGCAAGAGACCCAGTACTTC
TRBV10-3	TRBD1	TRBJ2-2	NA	CATPGQGETGELFF	TGTGCCACCCCGGGACAGGGTGAGACCGGGGAGCTGTTTTTT
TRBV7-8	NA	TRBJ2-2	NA	CASGVPDNTGELFF	TGTGCCAGCGGGGTTCCCGACAACACCGGGGAGCTGTTTTTT
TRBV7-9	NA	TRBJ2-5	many	CASSLRGKETQYF	TGTGCCAGCAGCTTAAGGGGGAAAGAGACCCAGTACTTC
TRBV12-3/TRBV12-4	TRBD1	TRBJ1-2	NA	CASSHTGQELYLYGYTF	TGTGCCAGCAGCCACACAGGACAGGAATTGTACCTCTATGGCTACACCTTC
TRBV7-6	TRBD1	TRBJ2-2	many	CASSLFLGGYLNTGELFF	TGTGCCAGCAGCTTATTTCTAGGGGGCTACCTGAACACCGGGGAGCTGTTTTTT
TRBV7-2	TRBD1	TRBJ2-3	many	CASSLGQGPRSTDTQYF	TGTGCCAGCAGCTTGGGACAGGGGCCCCGAAGCACAGATACGCAGTATTTT
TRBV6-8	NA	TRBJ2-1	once	CASSYLTLGRGLMNEQFF	TGTGCCAGCAGTTACCTCACCCTGGGGAGGGGGCTCATGAATGAGCAGTTCTTC
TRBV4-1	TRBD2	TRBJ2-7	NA	CASSQEYGTSGDYEQYF	TGCGCCAGCAGCCAAGAATACGGGACTAGCGGGGACTACGAGCAGTACTTC
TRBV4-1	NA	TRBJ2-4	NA	CASSQMTRPSLAKNIQYF	TGCGCCAGCAGCCAGATGACCCGACCGTCATTAGCCAAAAACATTCAGTACTTC
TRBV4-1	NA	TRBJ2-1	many	CASSPGITYNEQFF	TGCGCCAGCAGCCCAGGGATCACCTACAATGAGCAGTTCTTC
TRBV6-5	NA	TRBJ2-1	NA	CATSPGLWTYNEQFF	TGTGCCACCTCCCCCGGGCTCTGGACCTACAATGAGCAGTTCTTC
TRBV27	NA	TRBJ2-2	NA	CASSLVGRELFF	TGTGCCAGCAGCCTGGTGGGCCGGGAGCTGTTTTTT